A selection of T cell receptor beta chains follows, all from one sample in a study of vaccination and CD4 T cells after COVID-19. MiXCR, run by TCRdb on the PCR reads, gives a single entry per CDR3 protein. This repertoire shows 6,500 to 7,500 distinct CDR3 sequences, approximately 37% found once; its top ten account for 40% to 45%. These receptors have no known antigen. Source material: CD4+ T cells from blood, cultured in vitro. The receptors were sampled from a human donor in good health. Each CDR3 is given with its conserved first and last residue. The order of the fields is J gene, V gene, D gene, clone size, CDR3 protein, CDR3 DNA. D genes are given only for firm matches. Where a row states a size, it is once, few, many or the class of an expanded clone; other rows omit it.

TRBJ2-2	TRBV2	.	.	CASRQGYTGELFF	TGTGCCAGCAGACAGGGATACACCGGGGAGCTGTTTTTT
TRBJ1-2	TRBV9	.	.	CASSVGTSNYGYTF	TGTGCCAGCAGCGTAGGTACCAGTAACTATGGCTACACCTTC
TRBJ1-1	TRBV19	TRBD1	few	CASTPIDRGQPEAFF	TGTGCCAGTACTCCGATAGACAGGGGACAGCCAGAAGCTTTCTTT
TRBJ1-5	TRBV6-1	TRBD1	few	CASSQGQGGTDYSNQPQHF	TGTGCCAGCAGTCAAGGACAGGGGGGTACTGATTATAGCAATCAGCCCCAGCATTTT
TRBJ2-3	TRBV25-1	.	.	CATTEPNTDTQYF	TGTGCCACCACAGAGCCCAACACAGATACGCAGTATTTT
TRBJ1-2	TRBV7-9	TRBD1	once	CASSLGTGENYGYTF	TGTGCCAGCAGCTTGGGGACAGGGGAGAACTATGGCTACACCTTC
TRBJ2-1	TRBV27	TRBD2	.	CASSPGLAGLNEQFF	TGTGCCAGCAGTCCCGGACTAGCGGGGTTGAATGAGCAGTTCTTC
TRBJ2-1	TRBV20-1	TRBD2	.	CSASAWAGGSNEQFF	TGCAGTGCTAGCGCCTGGGCGGGGGGGTCCAATGAGCAGTTCTTC
TRBJ2-3	TRBV6-4	.	.	CASSDSSGHTDTQYF	TGTGCCAGCAGTGACTCAAGCGGGCACACAGATACGCAGTATTTT
TRBJ2-7	TRBV20-1	.	few	CSARDLGGYEQYF	TGCAGTGCTAGAGATCTCGGGGGTTACGAGCAGTACTTC
TRBJ1-2	TRBV20-1	TRBD1	.	CSAGGTGGSGYTF	TGCAGTGCTGGGGGGACAGGGGGCTCCGGCTACACCTTC
TRBJ2-2	TRBV20-1	TRBD1	.	CSARPRDRATGELFF	TGCAGTGCTAGACCCCGGGACAGGGCCACCGGGGAGCTGTTTTTT
TRBJ1-2	TRBV6-1	.	few	CASSLDVFNYGYTF	TGTGCCAGCTCCCTCGACGTCTTTAACTATGGCTACACCTTC
TRBJ2-7	TRBV5-8	.	.	CASSLPFTSSYEQYF	TGTGCCAGCAGCTTGCCTTTTACTAGCTCCTACGAGCAGTACTTC
TRBJ2-2	TRBV6-4	.	few	CASSEGSTGELFF	TGTGCCAGCAGTGAAGGGTCCACCGGGGAGCTGTTTTTT
TRBJ1-1	TRBV9	.	.	CASSDPNRNTEAFF	TGTGCCAGCAGCGACCCTAACAGAAACACTGAAGCTTTCTTT
TRBJ1-5	TRBV6-5	.	few	CASSLGEEQPQHF	TGTGCCAGCAGTTTAGGGGAGGAACAGCCCCAGCATTTT
TRBJ2-1	TRBV6-4	.	.	CASSDSSYNEQFF	TGTGCCAGCAGTGACAGCTCCTACAATGAGCAGTTCTTC
TRBJ2-3	TRBV4-2	TRBD2	.	CASSQERGGPDTQYF	TGTGCCAGCAGCCAAGAGCGGGGGGGCCCAGATACGCAGTATTTT
TRBJ1-1	TRBV7-8	TRBD1	once	CASSPRTGVGTEAFF	TGTGCCAGCAGCCCGAGAACAGGGGTAGGAACTGAAGCTTTCTTT
TRBJ1-6	TRBV20-1	.	few	CSASKGANSPLHF	TGCAGTGCTAGTAAAGGCGCCAATTCACCCCTCCACTTT
TRBJ1-5	TRBV20-1	.	.	CSARDRNQPQHF	TGCAGTGCTAGAGATCGAAATCAGCCCCAGCATTTT